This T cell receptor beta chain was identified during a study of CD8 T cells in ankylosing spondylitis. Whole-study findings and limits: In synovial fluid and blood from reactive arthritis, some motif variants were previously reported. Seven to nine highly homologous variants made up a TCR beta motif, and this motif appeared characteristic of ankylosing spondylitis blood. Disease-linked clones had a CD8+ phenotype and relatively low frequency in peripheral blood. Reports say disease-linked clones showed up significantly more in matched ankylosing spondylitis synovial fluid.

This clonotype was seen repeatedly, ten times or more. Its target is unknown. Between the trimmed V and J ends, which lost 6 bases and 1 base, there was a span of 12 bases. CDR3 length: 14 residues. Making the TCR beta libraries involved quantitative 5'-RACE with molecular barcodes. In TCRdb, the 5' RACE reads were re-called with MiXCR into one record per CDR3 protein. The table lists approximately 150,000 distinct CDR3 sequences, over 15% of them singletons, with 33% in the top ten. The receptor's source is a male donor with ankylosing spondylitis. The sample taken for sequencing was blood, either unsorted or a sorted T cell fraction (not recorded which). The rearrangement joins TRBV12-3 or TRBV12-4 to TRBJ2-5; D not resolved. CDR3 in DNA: TGTGCCAGCAGCCCTGGCACGGCCCAAGAGACCCAGTACTTC. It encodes CASSPGTAQETQYF.